One T cell receptor (beta chain) is described in this entry. Its antigen remains unknown. These data belong to a study of T-cell memory formation after mild COVID-19. The CDR3 has 13 residues. Germline CDR1 is SEHNR and CDR2 is FQNEAQ (reference sequence). V gave up 8 bases and J gave up 0 bases, with 10 bases separating them. 5'RACE, which relied on constant-segment primers, yielded TCR alpha and TCR beta cDNA libraries carrying sample barcodes and UMIs. TCRdb fed the 5' RACE reads into MiXCR, producing one record per CDR3 protein. The repertoire holds 350,000 to 450,000 distinct CDR3 sequences, around 20% seen once, with 7.5% to 9.5% in the top ten. Study outcomes and limitations: Pre-infection memory showed some responding clones, and this suggested that cross-reactive memory joined. Contracting CD4+ clones lay largely in CM and EM, with CD8+ ones residing in EMRA. Proof of SARS-CoV-2 specificity was absent for the second-wave clones that crested on day 37.

The V and J genes are TRBV7-9 and TRBJ1-2; D may be TRBD1 (6 bases). Sample: PBMCs or a T cell subset sorted from them (not recorded which). The receptor comes from an adult woman who had mild COVID-19 (a few samples of this study predate the infection). Cell type and time point are not known. CDR3 in DNA: TGTGCCAGCGAGGGGGGTGCTAACTATGGCTACACCTTC. This encodes CASEGGANYGYTF.